This entry describes one T cell receptor beta chain. The record originates from a study of blood T cell repertoires in COVID-19. Study background: Donors in the United States, Italy and Spain gave samples during acute or convalescent COVID-19. The cDNA or gDNA used as material had been derived from T cells, B-cell-depleted T cells, or PBMCs.

The CDR3 runs to 15 residues. Looked up from germline, CDR1 is SNHLY and CDR2 is FYNNEI. V dropped 4 bases and J dropped 5; count of bases not matched to a gene: 8. Per the study methods: Estimation of nucleated cell counts was performed using reference gene primer amplification. Sequencing was performed with immunoSEQ multiplex PCR; in TCRdb, only in-frame clones are kept and a portion is missing. The V and J calls and clone size are taken from that table; D and trimming were inferred from the DNA. The sample holds approximately 97,000 clones, about 83% seen once. The sequence came from a man aged 35-49 years with active or convalescent COVID-19. The chain couples TRBV2 to TRBJ1-5; TRBD1 aligns across 7 bases. The specimen was peripheral blood. CDR3: CASSATGSGDQPQHF. As DNA, the CDR3 is TGTGCCAGCAGTGCGACAGGGAGTGGGGATCAGCCCCAGCATTTT.